This T cell receptor beta chain comes out of a study of T cells in Graves' hyperthyroidism and ophthalmopathy. RNA transcripts gave rise to amplified TCR beta CDR3 regions. During a first-round RT-PCR of the TCR CDR3, the HTBI primer set was used. TCRdb re-analysed the multiplex PCR reads in MiXCR, keeping a single row per CDR3 protein. This table has around 500,000 distinct CDR3 sequences, over 13% appearing once. The specimen was blood. This clonotype was sampled from a woman aged 18-30 years with Graves' hyperthyroidism.

The CDR3 spells CAWRGGKNTEAFF. As DNA, the CDR3 is TGTGCCTGGAGAGGAGGGAAGAACACTGAAGCTTTCTTT. This chain links TRBV30 with TRBJ1-1; D call uncertain. Germline CDR1 GTSNPN, CDR2 SVGIG (reference sequence). This CDR3 contains 13 residues. V dropped 3 bases and J dropped 1 base, with 9 bases sitting between them.